The 8 T cell receptor beta chains presented below share a single source sample, sequenced in a study of graft-versus-host responses after intestinal transplantation. Graft specimens yielded both intraepithelial and lamina propria lymphocytes. Produced via immunoSEQ multiplex PCR; TCRdb's table is partial and in-frame only. The sample holds some 15,000 clones, approximately 82% seen once. The sequenced sample was ileum tissue, obtained 17 days after transplant. Receptors originate from a human patient who received an intestinal transplant, so some T cells may come from the graft donor.

Details on this clone: Sequence at one end of the junction differs from germline and may be a read error. The chain recombines TRBV27 with TRBJ2-7; possibly TRBD1 for D (5 bases). This CDR3 contains 13 residues. Germline lookup yields CDR1 MNHEY and CDR2 SMNVEV (reference sequence). The CDR3 DNA reads TGTGCCAGCAGTTTTGGGGCCTCCTACGGGCAGTACTTC. Translation: CASSFGASYGQYF.

The J gene is TRBJ1-1, the V gene TRBV28; the match to TRBD1 covers 9 bases. The CDR3 totals 11 residues. Germline CDR1 MDHEN, CDR2 SYDVKM. V was pared by 7 bases and J by 11 bases, with 5 bases of the junction left unmatched. The CDR3 protein is CASTRDRVAFF. Here the CDR3 DNA reads TGTGCCAGCACCCGGGACAGGGTCGCTTTCTTT.

This chain links TRBV13 with TRBJ2-2, with D perhaps matching TRBD1 (6 bases). Trimming took off 5 bases at V and 6 bases at J, with 16 bases between the two ends. The CDR3 is made up of 15 amino acids. Germline CDR1 and CDR2: PRHDT and FYEKMQ (reference sequence). CDR3 sequence: CASSVLGGIAGELFF. The DNA of the CDR3 is TGTGCCAGCAGCGTCTTAGGGGGTATCGCCGGGGAGCTGTTTTTT.

The chain uses TRBV7-9 and TRBJ2-7; TRBD2 is a possible D gene (5 bases). Between the trimmed V and J ends, which lost 3 bases and 6 bases, there was a span of 6 bases. Germline CDR1 and CDR2: SEHNR and FQNEAQ (reference sequence). This CDR3 is 11 amino acids long. CDR3 nucleotide sequence: TGTGCCAGCAGCTTTGGAGGCGAGCAGTACTTC. Amino acid sequence: CASSFGGEQYF.

This chain uses TRBV9 with TRBJ1-3; D not resolved. V lost 2 bases and J 8 bases, leaving 20 bases between the germline ends. Germline V gene data show CDR1 as SGDLS and CDR2 as YYNGEE. This CDR3 comprises 16 residues. CDR3 in DNA: TGTGCCAGCAGCGTCGACATTGCTTATTACCCGGACACCATATATTTT. Its protein product is CASSVDIAYYPDTIYF.

In this sample, this clone turned up a few times. The rearrangement links TRBV9 to TRBJ2-2, with 9 bases that match TRBD2. Losses at the gene ends were 2 bases for V and 0 bases for J; bases not matched to a gene: 5. CDR1 is SGDLS and CDR2 is YYNGEE in the germline V gene. This CDR3 region has 17 residues. The CDR3 DNA is TGTGCCAGCAGCGTTAAGCGGGAGGTAGCGAACACCGGGGAGCTGTTTTTT. It translates to CASSVKREVANTGELFF.

The V call is TRBV6-1, the J call TRBJ1-4; D not certain. The V end was cut by 2 bases, the J end by 5 bases, with 21 bases between. Germline-derived CDR1 and CDR2 are MNHNS and SASEGT. This CDR3 region has 18 residues. CDR3 sequence (DNA): TGTGCCAGCAGTGAAAAGGGCCCCCCGGTCTCCCTAAATGAAAAACTGTTTTTT. Amino acids: CASSEKGPPVSLNEKLFF.

The rearrangement joins TRBV9 to TRBJ2-1, with a tentative D call TRBD1 (6 bases). This CDR3 has 16 residues. Trimming removed 3 bases from V and 4 bases from J, with 17 bases in between. The V gene's germline CDR1 is SGDLS and CDR2 YYNGEE. CDR3 region: CASSAVPGTHYNEQFF. DNA of the CDR3: TGTGCCAGCAGCGCCGTCCCCGGGACACATTACAATGAGCAGTTCTTC.